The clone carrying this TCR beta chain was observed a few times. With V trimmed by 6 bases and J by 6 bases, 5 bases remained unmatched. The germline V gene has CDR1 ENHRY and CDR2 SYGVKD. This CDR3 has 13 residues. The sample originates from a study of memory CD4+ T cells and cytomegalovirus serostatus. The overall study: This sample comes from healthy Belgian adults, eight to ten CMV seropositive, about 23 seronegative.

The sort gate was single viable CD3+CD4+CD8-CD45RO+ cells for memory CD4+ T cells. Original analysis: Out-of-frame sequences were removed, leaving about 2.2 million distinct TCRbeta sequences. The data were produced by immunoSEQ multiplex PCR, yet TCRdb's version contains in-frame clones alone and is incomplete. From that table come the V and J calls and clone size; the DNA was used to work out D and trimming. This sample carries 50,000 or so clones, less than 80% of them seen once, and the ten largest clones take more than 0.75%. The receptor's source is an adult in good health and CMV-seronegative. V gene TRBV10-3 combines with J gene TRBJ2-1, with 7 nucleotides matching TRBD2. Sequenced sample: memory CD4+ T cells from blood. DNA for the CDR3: TGTGCCATCAGACCCGGGACTACCAATGAGCAGTTCTTC. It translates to CAIRPGTTNEQFF.